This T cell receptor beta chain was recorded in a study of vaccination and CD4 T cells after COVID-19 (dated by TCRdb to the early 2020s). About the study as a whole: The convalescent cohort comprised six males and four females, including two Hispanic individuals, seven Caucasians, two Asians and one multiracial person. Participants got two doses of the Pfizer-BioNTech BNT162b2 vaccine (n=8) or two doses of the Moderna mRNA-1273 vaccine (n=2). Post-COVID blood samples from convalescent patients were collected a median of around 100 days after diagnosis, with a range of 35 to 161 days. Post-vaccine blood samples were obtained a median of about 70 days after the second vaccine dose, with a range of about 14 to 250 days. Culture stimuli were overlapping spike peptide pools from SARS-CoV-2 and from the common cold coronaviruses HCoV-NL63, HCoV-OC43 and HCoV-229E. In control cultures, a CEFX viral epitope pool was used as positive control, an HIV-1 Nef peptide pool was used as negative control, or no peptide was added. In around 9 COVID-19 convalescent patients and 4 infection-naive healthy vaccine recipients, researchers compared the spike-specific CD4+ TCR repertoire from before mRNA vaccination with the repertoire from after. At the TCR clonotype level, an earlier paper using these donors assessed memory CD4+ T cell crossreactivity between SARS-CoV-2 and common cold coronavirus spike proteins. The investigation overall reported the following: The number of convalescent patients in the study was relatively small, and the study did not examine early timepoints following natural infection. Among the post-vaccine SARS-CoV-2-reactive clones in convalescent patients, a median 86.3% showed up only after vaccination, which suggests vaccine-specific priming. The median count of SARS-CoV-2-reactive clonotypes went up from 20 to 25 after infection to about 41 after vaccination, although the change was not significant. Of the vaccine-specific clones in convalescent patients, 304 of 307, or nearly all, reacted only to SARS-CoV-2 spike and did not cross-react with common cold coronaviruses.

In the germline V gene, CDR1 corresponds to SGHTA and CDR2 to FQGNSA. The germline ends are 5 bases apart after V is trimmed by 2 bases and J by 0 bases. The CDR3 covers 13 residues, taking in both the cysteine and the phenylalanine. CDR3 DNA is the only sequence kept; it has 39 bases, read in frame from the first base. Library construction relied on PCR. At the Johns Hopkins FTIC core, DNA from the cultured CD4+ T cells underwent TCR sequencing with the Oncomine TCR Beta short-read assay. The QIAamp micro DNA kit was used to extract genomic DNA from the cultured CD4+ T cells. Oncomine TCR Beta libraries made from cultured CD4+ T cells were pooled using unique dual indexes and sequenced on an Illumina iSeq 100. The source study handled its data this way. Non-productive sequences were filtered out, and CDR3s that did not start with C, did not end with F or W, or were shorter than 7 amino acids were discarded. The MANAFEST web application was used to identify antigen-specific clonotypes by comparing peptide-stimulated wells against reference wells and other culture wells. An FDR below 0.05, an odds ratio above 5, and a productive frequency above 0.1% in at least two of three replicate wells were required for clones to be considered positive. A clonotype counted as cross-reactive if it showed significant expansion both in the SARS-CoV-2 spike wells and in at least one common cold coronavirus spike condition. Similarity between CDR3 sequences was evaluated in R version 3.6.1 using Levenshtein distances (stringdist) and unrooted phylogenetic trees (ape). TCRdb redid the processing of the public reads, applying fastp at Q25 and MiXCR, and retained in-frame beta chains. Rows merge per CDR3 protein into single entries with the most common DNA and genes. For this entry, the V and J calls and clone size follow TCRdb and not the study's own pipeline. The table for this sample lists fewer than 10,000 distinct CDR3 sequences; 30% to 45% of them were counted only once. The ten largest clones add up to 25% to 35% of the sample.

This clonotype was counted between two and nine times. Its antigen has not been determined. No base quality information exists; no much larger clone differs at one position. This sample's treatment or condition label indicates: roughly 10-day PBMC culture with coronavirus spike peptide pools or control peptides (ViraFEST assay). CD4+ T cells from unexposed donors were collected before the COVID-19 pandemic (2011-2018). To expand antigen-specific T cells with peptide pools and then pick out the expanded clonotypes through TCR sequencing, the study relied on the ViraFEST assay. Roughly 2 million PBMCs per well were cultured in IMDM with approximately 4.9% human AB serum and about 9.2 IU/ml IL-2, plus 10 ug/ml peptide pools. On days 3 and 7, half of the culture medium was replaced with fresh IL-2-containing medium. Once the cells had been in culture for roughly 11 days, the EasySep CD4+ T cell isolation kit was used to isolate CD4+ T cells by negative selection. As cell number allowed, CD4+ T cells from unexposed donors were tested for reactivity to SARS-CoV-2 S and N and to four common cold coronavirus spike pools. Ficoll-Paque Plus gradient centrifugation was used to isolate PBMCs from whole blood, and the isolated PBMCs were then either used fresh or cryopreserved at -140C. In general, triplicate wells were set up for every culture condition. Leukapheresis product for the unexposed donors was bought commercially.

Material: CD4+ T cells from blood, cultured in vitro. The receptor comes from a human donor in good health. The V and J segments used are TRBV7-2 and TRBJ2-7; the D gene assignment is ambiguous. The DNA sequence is TGTGCCAGCAGCTTACAGCACTCCTACGAGCAGTACTTC. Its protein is CASSLQHSYEQYF. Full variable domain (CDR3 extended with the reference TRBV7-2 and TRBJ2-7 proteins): GAGVSQSPSNKVTEKGKDVELRCDPISGHTALYWYRQSLGQGLEFLIYFQGNSAPDKSGLPSDRFSAERTGGSVSTLTIQRTQQEDSAVYLCASSLQHSYEQYFGPGTRLTVT.